These 18 T cell receptor beta chains came from one sample sequenced in a study of brain T cells in children with intractable seizures. TCRdb's table, derived via immunoSEQ multiplex PCR, lists solely in-frame clones and lacks some. Here the sample spans roughly 80,000 clones, roughly 89% being singletons. The sequencing used peripheral blood, collected at surgery. All receptors derive from a girl aged 2-10 years with Rasmussen encephalitis and intractable seizures.

J is TRBJ2-7 and V is TRBV6-5; D remains ambiguous. Germline V CDR1 and CDR2: MNHEY, SVGAGI. The germline V and J ends were trimmed by 0 bases and 2 bases, with 11 bases remaining between them. This CDR3 is built from 15 residues. The CDR3 sequence: CASSYSIGQAYEQYF. The CDR3 DNA is TGTGCCAGCAGTTACTCGATTGGTCAGGCCTACGAGCAGTACTTC.

The chain couples TRBV25-1 to TRBJ2-3, with TRBD2 identical over 8 bases. This CDR3 is 16 amino acids long. Germline trimming cut 1 base from V and 4 bases from J; bases unmatched to any gene: 7. The germline V gene encodes CDR1 MGHDK and CDR2 SYGVNS. The CDR3 nucleotides are TGTGCCAGCAGTGAATGGGTCGGGAGGGAGGCAGATACGCAGTATTTT. Protein sequence: CASSEWVGREADTQYF.

The J gene is TRBJ1-1, the V gene TRBV2; D gene ambiguous. The length of the CDR3 is 12 residues. The V gene's germline CDR1 is SNHLY and CDR2 FYNNEI. V was pared by 1 base and J by 8 bases, with 8 bases between. CDR3 DNA sequence: TGTGCCAGCAGTGAAGGGGTTGGCGAAGCTTTCTTT. Protein sequence: CASSEGVGEAFF.

This sequence joins TRBV2 and TRBJ2-1, with 7 nucleotides matching TRBD2. Germline loops: CDR1 SNHLY, CDR2 FYNNEI. V lost 7 bases to trimming and J lost 4 bases; unmatched junction nucleotides: 7. The CDR3 contains 14 residues. The CDR3 DNA reads as TGTGCCAGCAATTCGGGGGGTCGATACAATGAGCAGTTCTTC. Encoded protein: CASNSGGRYNEQFF. Combining the CDR3 with reference TRBV2 and TRBJ2-1 gives the whole variable domain EPEVTQTPSHQVTQMGQEVILRCVPISNHLYFYWYRQILGQKVEFLVSFYNNEISEKSEIFDDQFSVERPDGSNFTLKIRSTKLEDSAMYFCASNSGGRYNEQFFGPGTRLTVL.

CDR3 in DNA: TGTGCCAGCAGTTACGGTAGTACTGAAGCTTTCTTT. Amino acid sequence: CASSYGSTEAFF. The chain couples TRBV6-5 to TRBJ1-1; D uncertain. Germline V gives CDR1 MNHEY, CDR2 SVGAGI. V shed 2 bases and J shed 5 bases, with 6 bases lying between them. The CDR3 sequence is 12 residues long.

V and J are TRBV6-1 and TRBJ1-1; D is ambiguous. The CDR3 has 14 residues. V was cut by 1 base and J by 5 bases, with 11 bases left in between. The germline V gene encodes CDR1 MNHNS and CDR2 SASEGT. The CDR3 coding sequence is TGTGCCAGCAGTGAAGTACAGACTAGTACTGAAGCTTTCTTT. It encodes CASSEVQTSTEAFF.

This clone has only one observation. The chain joins TRBV30 to TRBJ1-2, with TRBD1 matching 7 bases. With V trimmed by 1 base and J by 7 bases, 6 bases remained unmatched. Germline CDR1 reads GTSNPN; CDR2 reads SVGIG (reference sequence). The CDR3 spans 13 residues. CDR3 in amino acids: CAWSGQGFFGYTF. The DNA for the CDR3 is TGTGCCTGGAGTGGACAGGGTTTTTTTGGCTACACCTTC.

The J gene is TRBJ1-2, the V gene TRBV6-2 or TRBV6-3; possible D gene TRBD1, 5 bases. The V gene's germline CDR1 is MNHEY and CDR2 SVGEGT. CDR3 length equals 13 residues. The germline V and J ends were trimmed by 4 bases and 3 bases, with 9 bases remaining between them. CDR3 protein: CASSSQGDYGYTF. For the CDR3, the DNA is TGTGCCAGCAGTTCCCAGGGTGACTATGGCTACACCTTC.

V and J are TRBV7-9 and TRBJ2-7; 9 nucleotides match TRBD2. The V gene's germline CDR1 is SEHNR and CDR2 FQNEAQ (reference sequence). The CDR3 contains 15 residues. After removal of 5 bases from V and 0 bases from J, the junction contained 5 bases not matched to a gene. The CDR3 protein is CASSGSGGSSYEQYF. CDR3 DNA: TGTGCCAGCAGCGGAAGCGGGGGGAGCTCCTACGAGCAGTACTTC.

Concerning this clone: Other nucleotide sequences in the sample specify the same CDR3. J is TRBJ2-7 and V is TRBV27; 7 bases match TRBD1. The CDR3 totals 13 residues. The V segment lost 6 bases and the J segment 2 bases; nucleotides outside the gene matches: 4. The germline gives CDR1 MNHEY, CDR2 SMNVEV (reference sequence). In nucleotides, the CDR3 is TGTGCCAGCAGACGACAGGGTACCTACGAGCAGTACTTC. Protein product: CASRRQGTYEQYF.

The genes are TRBV4-2 and TRBJ2-4; no reliable D call. CDR3 length equals 16 residues. Germline loops: CDR1 LGHNA, CDR2 YNFKEQ. V lost 0 bases to trimming and J lost 2 bases, with 11 bases between them. The CDR3 spells CASSQDGQVTKNIQYF. CDR3 sequence (DNA): TGTGCCAGCAGCCAAGATGGGCAGGTCACCAAAAACATTCAGTACTTC.

A word on this clone: The sample contains more than one DNA sequence encoding this CDR3. The chain has TRBV6-1 and TRBJ2-1; D ambiguous. Trimming shortened V by 3 bases and J by 1 base, and 7 bases separated the two germline ends. This CDR3 contains 14 residues. CDR1 and CDR2 (germline): MNHNS, SASEGT. The CDR3 region has the DNA TGTGCCAGCAGTGATTTGCTTTCCTACAATGAGCAGTTCTTC. It encodes CASSDLLSYNEQFF.

This sequence joins TRBV24-1 and TRBJ2-3, with 11 bases aligning to TRBD1. Per the germline V gene, CDR1 is KGHDR and CDR2 is SFDVKD. The CDR3 extends over 14 amino acids. The junction had 3 bases not matched to a gene; V was cut back by 7 bases and J by 4 bases. In DNA, the CDR3 is TGTGCCACCAGACGGACAGGGGGCCCAGATACGCAGTATTTT. It is translated as CATRRTGGPDTQYF.

The V and J genes are TRBV7-8 and TRBJ1-5; D unclear. The ends were cut back, 1 base at V and 3 bases at J, with 16 bases in the middle. The CDR3 has 17 residues. Germline CDR1 and CDR2: SGHVS and FQNEAQ. CDR3 region: CASSLVAFGLNNQPQHF. As DNA, the CDR3 is TGTGCCAGCAGCTTAGTCGCCTTTGGGCTAAACAATCAGCCCCAGCATTTT. The complete variable domain, with remaining parts taken from reference TRBV7-8 and TRBJ1-5, reads GAGVSQSPRYKVAKRGQDVALRCDPISGHVSLFWYQQALGQGPEFLTYFQNEAQLDKSGLPSDRFFAERPEGSVSTLKIQRTQQEDSAVYLCASSLVAFGLNNQPQHFGDGTRLSIL.

There are many counts of this clone. The chain couples TRBV2 to TRBJ1-6; D remains unclear. V dropped 4 bases and J dropped 10 bases, with 14 bases sitting between them. The CDR3 covers 14 residues. The germline gives CDR1 SNHLY, CDR2 FYNNEI. The CDR3 DNA reads TGTGCCAGCAGTGGAGAGACTGGCGGCTCACCCCTCCACTTT. It translates to CASSGETGGSPLHF. The variable domain in full, completed from reference TRBV2 and TRBJ1-6, reads EPEVTQTPSHQVTQMGQEVILRCVPISNHLYFYWYRQILGQKVEFLVSFYNNEISEKSEIFDDQFSVERPDGSNFTLKIRSTKLEDSAMYFCASSGETGGSPLHFGNGTRLTVT.

The rearrangement joins TRBV28 to TRBJ2-3; maybe TRBD1 (6 bases). The V gene lost 1 base and the J gene lost 3 bases, with 8 bases spanning the gap. Germline V gene sequence: CDR1 MDHEN, CDR2 SYDVKM. This CDR3 has 14 amino acids. The CDR3 region is CASSLLQGTDTQYF. The CDR3, as DNA: TGTGCCAGCAGTTTATTGCAGGGGACAGATACGCAGTATTTT.

The chain uses TRBV6-5 and TRBJ2-2, with D perhaps TRBD1 (6 bases). From germline, CDR1 is MNHEY and CDR2 SVGAGI. V was pared by 8 bases and J by 5 bases, with 9 bases between. This CDR3 spans 12 amino acids. This chain's CDR3 is CASGQYTGELFF. CDR3 nucleotides: TGTGCCAGCGGACAGTATACCGGGGAGCTGTTTTTT.

The chain uses TRBV19 and TRBJ2-7; D is possibly TRBD1 (6 bases). CDR3 size: 15 residues. Per germline, CDR1 LNHDA and CDR2 SQIVND (reference sequence). The germline V and J ends were trimmed by 3 bases and 2 bases, with 14 bases remaining between them. The CDR3 reads CASSILGATTYEQYF. The CDR3 coding sequence is TGTGCCAGTAGTATTTTGGGGGCCACCACCTACGAGCAGTACTTC. The full variable domain, rest sourced from reference TRBV19 and TRBJ2-7, is DGGITQSPKYLFRKEGQNVTLSCEQNLNHDAMYWYRQDPGQGLRLIYYSQIVNDFQKGDIAEGYSVSREKKESFPLTVTSAQKNPTAFYLCASSILGATTYEQYFGPGTRLTVT.